One sample yielded the 24 T cell receptor beta chains listed below, sequenced in a study of blood T cell repertoires in COVID-19. Generated by immunoSEQ multiplex PCR, the TCRdb table keeps only in-frame clones and is missing some. The sample contains 200,000 to 250,000 clones, 84% of which appear only once. Sequencing was performed on peripheral blood. These receptors came from a man aged 45-65 years with acute or convalescent COVID-19.

This clone has more than one count but fewer than ten. The genes are TRBV6-5 and TRBJ2-2; D gene uncertain. The germline V and J ends were trimmed by 10 bases and 14 bases, with 20 bases remaining between them. This CDR3 is 12 amino acids long. Germline values: CDR1 MNHEY, CDR2 SVGAGI. Here the CDR3 reads CATYIPRVGLFF. CDR3 coding DNA: TGTGCCACCTATATTCCCCGTGTCGGTCTGTTTTTT.

The chain links TRBV13 to TRBJ2-1; TRBD1 matches at 7 bases. The CDR3 spans 14 residues. Germline V gene lookup returns CDR1 PRHDT and CDR2 FYEKMQ (reference sequence). J lost 4 bases, V lost 6 bases, and 6 bases had no gene match. The CDR3 reads CASRLTGPYNEQFF. The CDR3 DNA reads as TGTGCCAGCAGATTGACAGGGCCTTACAATGAGCAGTTCTTC.

The chain couples TRBV2 to TRBJ1-1; D unclear. Trimming removed 7 bases from V and 5 bases from J, with 14 bases in between. CDR1 is SNHLY, CDR2 FYNNEI, per germline. CDR3 length: 13 amino acids. CDR3 DNA: TGTGCCAGCATAAGCGGCAGAGGGACTGAAGCTTTCTTT. Translated, it gives CASISGRGTEAFF.

The chain combines TRBV28 with TRBJ2-7; TRBD2 agrees at 8 bases. Germline V gene sequence: CDR1 MDHEN, CDR2 SYDVKM. CDR3 length equals 18 residues. The trim removed 5 bases at V and 2 bases at J, leaving 17 bases unmatched. CDR3 amino acids: CASSPPYGLAVTPYEQYF. The CDR3 nucleotides are TGTGCCAGCAGTCCCCCCTATGGACTAGCCGTGACGCCCTACGAGCAGTACTTC.

The gene calls are TRBV28 and TRBJ2-5; the match to TRBD2 covers 14 bases. This CDR3 comprises 13 residues. In germline, CDR1 is MDHEN, CDR2 SYDVKM. The junction had 2 bases not matched to a gene; V was cut back by 8 bases and J by 6 bases. CDR3 coding DNA: TGTGCCAGCCGGACTAGCGGGAGGAAGACCCAGTACTTC. It is translated as CASRTSGRKTQYF.

The chain combines TRBV5-4 with TRBJ1-2, with TRBD1 matching over 8 bases. This CDR3 contains 16 residues. Germline CDR1 is SGHNT and CDR2 is YYREEE (reference sequence). Trimming took 4 bases from V and 7 from J; bases not matched to a gene: 15. Here the CDR3 DNA reads TGTGCCAGCAGCCCTCCCGGACAGGGAGTTTTGCGTGGCTACACCTTC. Amino acids: CASSPPGQGVLRGYTF. The variable domain in full, completed from reference TRBV5-4 and TRBJ1-2, reads ETGVTQSPTHLIKTRGQQVTLRCSSQSGHNTVSWYQQALGQGPQFIFQYYREEENGRGNFPPRFSGLQFPNYSSELNVNALELDDSALYLCASSPPGQGVLRGYTFGSGTRLTVV.

In this sample, this clone turned up once. The chain recombines TRBV2 with TRBJ2-7; 7 positions agree with TRBD1. The CDR3 has 14 amino acids. The germline gives CDR1 SNHLY, CDR2 FYNNEI. Germline trimming cut 6 bases from V and 6 bases from J; bases unmatched to any gene: 11. DNA of the CDR3: TGTGCCAGCAGCAACCAGGGGGAGTTGGCCGAGCAGTACTTC. Its protein is CASSNQGELAEQYF.

The chain recombines TRBV6-5 with TRBJ2-7, with 9 bases lining up with TRBD1. Losses at the gene ends were 7 bases for V and 4 bases for J; bases not matched to a gene: 8. In germline, CDR1 is MNHEY, CDR2 SVGAGI. The CDR3 contains 14 residues. The CDR3, as DNA: TGTGCCAGCAAACGGACAGGGGTCTTTTACGAGCAGTACTTC. Protein product: CASKRTGVFYEQYF.

The rearrangement links TRBV10-3 to TRBJ2-1; TRBD2 agrees at 7 bases. The V and J ends lost 4 bases and 8 bases, in that order; junction bases with no gene match: 8. The CDR3 is 14 residues long. CDR1 and CDR2 (germline): ENHRY, SYGVKD. CDR3: CAISGDYPVDEQFF. DNA for the CDR3: TGTGCCATCAGTGGGGACTACCCGGTCGATGAGCAGTTCTTC.

In this sample, this clone turned up a few times. This chain uses TRBV5-1 with TRBJ1-1; D gene unclear. Germline values: CDR1 SGHRS, CDR2 YFSETQ. The CDR3 has 13 residues. Trimming took off 0 bases at V and 6 bases at J, with 9 bases between the two ends. Here the CDR3 reads CASSLGGGPEAFF. The CDR3 DNA reads as TGCGCCAGCAGCTTGGGAGGAGGCCCTGAAGCTTTCTTT.

This chain links TRBV4-1 with TRBJ2-1, with a possible D match to TRBD1 (5 bases). The CDR3 contains 16 residues. The germline CDR1 and CDR2 sequences are MGHRA and YSYEKL. The V end lost 0 bases, the J end lost 0 bases, and 9 bases lay between the germline ends. The CDR3: CASSQETTVSYNEQFF. CDR3 DNA: TGCGCCAGCAGCCAAGAAACGACAGTCTCCTACAATGAGCAGTTCTTC.

This clone has just one count. The V call is TRBV9, the J call TRBJ2-3, with 7 bases that match TRBD2. This CDR3 spans 14 amino acids. Germline assignment: CDR1 SGDLS and CDR2 YYNGEE. J gave up 2 bases and V 4 bases, and 4 bases lay outside the gene matches. CDR3 DNA: TGTGCCAGCAGCAACCGGGACTACACAGATACGCAGTATTTT. This sequence encodes CASSNRDYTDTQYF.

DNA of the CDR3: TGTGCCAGCAGCTTGACAGACTACGAGCAGTACTTC. Encoded protein: CASSLTDYEQYF. The V and J genes are TRBV5-4 and TRBJ2-7; no clear D gene. This CDR3 is built from 12 residues. V was trimmed by 1 base and J by 3 bases, leaving 5 bases between them. CDR1 and CDR2 (germline): SGHNT, YYREEE (reference sequence).

V is TRBV12-3 or TRBV12-4 and J is TRBJ1-4, with a possible D match to TRBD1 (5 bases). V shed 8 bases and J shed 6 bases, with 10 bases lying between them. The CDR3 length is 12 residues. CDR3 DNA: TGTGCCAGCGGGGCAGCTTATGAAAAACTGTTTTTT. Translating gives CASGAAYEKLFF.

This sequence joins TRBV7-6 and TRBJ2-7, with TRBD1 identical over 7 bases. Losses at the gene ends were 4 bases for V and 2 bases for J; bases not matched to a gene: 11. Germline V gene sequence: CDR1 SGHVS, CDR2 FNYEAQ. This CDR3 has 16 amino acids. CDR3 region: CASSSISGTAPYEQYF. The CDR3 DNA reads TGTGCCAGCAGCTCCATTTCCGGGACAGCTCCCTACGAGCAGTACTTC.

V and J are TRBV5-6 and TRBJ2-5; no firm D call. Looked up from germline, CDR1 is SGHDT and CDR2 is YYEEEE. The CDR3 loop spans 15 amino acids. V gave up 2 bases and J gave up 0 bases, with 11 bases separating them. The CDR3 reads CASSLTRWYQETQYF. As DNA, the CDR3 is TGTGCCAGCAGCTTAACCAGGTGGTACCAAGAGACCCAGTACTTC.

This clone was seen a handful of times. At one of its ends the junction is not consistent with the germline gene, which may arise from a read error. The rearrangement links TRBV9 to TRBJ2-2; D uncertain. Germline V lookup: CDR1 SGDLS, CDR2 YYNGEE. The CDR3 covers 14 residues. CDR3 protein: CASTVNLFGGELFF. CDR3 bases: TGTGCCAGCACCGTAAACCTTTTCGGCGGGGAGCTGTTTTTT.

The chain is built from TRBV5-4 and TRBJ2-5; D gene uncertain. CDR1 and CDR2 from the germline V gene are SGHNT and YYREEE (reference sequence). This CDR3 comprises 11 residues. The ends were cut back, 1 base at V and 5 bases at J, with 3 bases in the middle. The CDR3 region is CASSLSETQYF. DNA for the CDR3: TGTGCCAGCAGCTTGTCGGAGACCCAGTACTTC.

In its sample, this clone was seen a few times. V usage is TRBV5-1 and J usage is TRBJ2-7, with D perhaps matching TRBD1 (6 bases). The CDR3 sequence is 14 residues long. Trimming removed 1 base from V and 2 bases from J, with 10 bases in between. From germline, CDR1 is SGHRS and CDR2 YFSETQ. CDR3 protein: CASSLYREPYEQYF. The CDR3 DNA reads TGCGCCAGCAGCTTGTACAGGGAACCCTACGAGCAGTACTTC.

This clone was detected only a few times. The V and J genes are TRBV28 and TRBJ1-5, with a possible D match to TRBD1 (5 bases). Trimming removed 10 bases at V and 2 bases at J, with 18 bases between. CDR3 length: 15 amino acids. The V gene's germline CDR1 is MDHEN and CDR2 SYDVKM. Here the CDR3 reads CATGGRTRGNQPQHF. The CDR3 DNA reads as TGTGCCACCGGGGGACGGACAAGAGGCAATCAGCCCCAGCATTTT.

This chain links TRBV21-1 with TRBJ2-1; the D call of TRBD2 is as the table states it, not checked on the DNA. TRBV21-1 is a pseudogene segment. This CDR3 spans 17 amino acids. The CDR3 region has the DNA TGTGCCAGCAGCGAAGACCGGATAGCGGAGCAGGTGTATGAGCAGTTCTTC. Translation: CASSEDRIAEQVYEQFF.

The genes are TRBV19 and TRBJ1-5, with D unresolved. The CDR3 runs to 15 residues. Germline values: CDR1 LNHDA, CDR2 SQIVND (reference sequence). With 5 bases removed from V and 0 bases from J, the gap between germline ends came to 11 bases. This CDR3 reads CASSAPDDSNQPQHF. In DNA form, the CDR3 reads TGTGCCAGTAGTGCCCCAGATGATAGCAATCAGCCCCAGCATTTT.

This rearrangement joins TRBV19 to TRBJ2-1; 9 bases agree with TRBD2. CDR1 is LNHDA and CDR2 is SQIVND in the germline V gene (reference sequence). V lost 6 bases to trimming and J lost 9 bases; unmatched junction nucleotides: 9. This CDR3 region has 14 residues. The CDR3, as DNA: TGTGCCAGTAGACATAGCGGGAGAGGTATTGAGCAGTTCTTC. Protein sequence: CASRHSGRGIEQFF.

V usage is TRBV19 and J usage is TRBJ2-1, with D possibly matching TRBD2 (7 bases). V was shortened by 3 bases and J by 4 bases, with 16 bases between the two germline ends. The CDR3 has 16 amino acids. Per germline, CDR1 LNHDA and CDR2 SQIVND (reference sequence). The CDR3 protein is CASSIGGAASYNEQFF. Here the CDR3 DNA reads TGTGCCAGTAGTATTGGGGGGGCAGCTTCATACAATGAGCAGTTCTTC.